These 29 T cell receptor beta chains came from one sample sequenced in a study of molecular identifiers for immune sequencing clone quantification. Each CDR3 protein is one row after TCRdb ran MiXCR on the PCR reads. This repertoire shows hundreds of thousands of distinct CDR3 sequences, over 25% found once; its top ten account for 0.75% to 0.8%. Sequencing was done on a sample of naive CD8+ T cells from blood, with Jurkat cell RNA spiked in. Subset here: FACS-sorted CD8+CD4-CCR7+CD45RA+ naive T cells. These receptors were obtained from a human donor in good health. Some libraries in this study had Jurkat cell RNA spiked in.

The rearrangement uses TRBV3-1 and TRBJ2-6, with unresolved D. CDR1 and CDR2 (germline): LGHDT, YNNKEL (reference sequence). This CDR3 is 16 amino acids long. V lost 8 bases, J lost 1 base, and 15 bases lay in between. The CDR3 region has the DNA TGTGCCAGCGGCCTGCTAATCCGTTCTGGGGCCAACGTCCTGACTTTC. Translation gives CASGLLIRSGANVLTF.

This clonotype occurred many times. The chain couples TRBV11-2 to TRBJ2-2, with unresolved D. The ends were cut back, 1 base at V and 3 bases at J, with 6 bases in the middle. This CDR3 contains 14 residues. In germline, CDR1 is SGHAT, CDR2 FQNNGV. CDR3 nucleotides: TGTGCCAGCAGCTTAGGGCCTTACACCGGGGAGCTGTTTTTT. Translation gives CASSLGPYTGELFF.

This clonotype was counted at least ten times. J is TRBJ2-7 and V is TRBV9; D is unclear. The germline V gene has CDR1 SGDLS and CDR2 YYNGEE. V was cut by 2 bases and J by 6 bases, with 15 bases left in between. This CDR3 region has 14 residues. Here the CDR3 reads CASSVDLSASEQYF. In DNA, the CDR3 is TGTGCCAGCAGCGTTGACCTGTCCGCCAGCGAGCAGTACTTC.

Comment on this clonotype: One end of the junction fails to match germline, which may point to a read error. V and J are TRBV9 and TRBJ1-3, with D maybe TRBD1 (6 bases). CDR1 is SGDLS, CDR2 YYNGEE, per germline. CDR3 length: 14 residues. The CDR3 loop reads CASSAGQIGNTKYF. CDR3 in DNA: TGTGCCAGCAGCGCCGGACAGATTGGAAACACCAAATATTTT.

The chain is built from TRBV5-6 and TRBJ2-7; D not certain. The CDR3 sequence is 16 residues long. Trimming took 0 bases from V and 3 from J, leaving 16 bases between them. Germline-derived CDR1 and CDR2 are SGHDT and YYEEEE. CDR3 protein: CASSLVRDNRNYEQYF. The CDR3 region has the DNA TGTGCCAGCAGCTTGGTTCGAGACAACCGCAACTACGAGCAGTACTTC.

This clonotype was observed at least ten times. The chain links TRBV4-1 to TRBJ2-7, with TRBD2 matching 10 bases. Germline lookup yields CDR1 MGHRA and CDR2 YSYEKL. The CDR3 covers 15 residues. After removal of 1 base from V and 6 bases from J, the junction contained 6 bases not matched to a gene. CDR3 protein: CASSQGPSGSTEQYF. DNA of the CDR3: TGCGCCAGCAGCCAAGGTCCTAGCGGGAGTACCGAGCAGTACTTC.

In this sample, this clonotype turned up many times. V is TRBV12-3 or TRBV12-4 and J is TRBJ2-1; D uncertain. This CDR3 has 11 amino acids. With 5 bases removed from V and 9 bases from J, the gap between germline ends came to 8 bases. The CDR3 protein is CASSIIAEQFF. The CDR3, as DNA: TGTGCCAGCAGTATAATCGCTGAGCAGTTCTTC.

As regards this clonotype: A much larger clone sits a single nucleotide away, making a read error possible. J is TRBJ1-5 and V is TRBV5-6; D call uncertain. The germline CDR1 and CDR2 sequences are SGHDT and YYEEEE. The CDR3 length is 16 residues. The CDR3 DNA sequence: TGTGCCGGCAGCTTGGCGGCGTCTGAATACAATCAGCCCCAGCATTTT. Translating it yields CAGSLAASEYNQPQHF.

This clonotype has just a few counts. This chain links TRBV11-2 with TRBJ2-6; D unresolved. V gave up 0 bases and J gave up 3 bases, with 6 bases separating them. Germline V gene lookup returns CDR1 SGHAT and CDR2 FQNNGV. The CDR3 sequence is 15 residues long. The CDR3 nucleotides are TGTGCCAGCAGCTTAGATAAAGGTGGGGCCAACGTCCTGACTTTC. Its protein product is CASSLDKGGANVLTF.

This clonotype appeared many times. This sequence joins TRBV7-9 and TRBJ1-4; a weak D match, TRBD1 (5 bases). Trimming stripped 6 bases from V and 5 bases from J, with 13 bases between. The V gene's germline CDR1 is SEHNR and CDR2 FQNEAQ (reference sequence). The CDR3 is 14 amino acids. The CDR3 DNA follows: TGTGCCAGCAGAAGGGGTCCCGGGAATGAAAAACTGTTTTTT. It yields the protein CASRRGPGNEKLFF.

This clonotype was picked up a small number of times. The V call is TRBV4-2, the J call TRBJ2-7, with D possibly called TRBD1 or TRBD2 (6 bases each). The germline V gene encodes CDR1 LGHNA and CDR2 YNFKEQ. V gave up 0 bases and J gave up 2 bases, with 11 bases separating them. The CDR3 is made up of 15 amino acids. This CDR3 reads CASSQEEGGAYEQYF. CDR3 nucleotides: TGTGCCAGCAGCCAAGAGGAGGGGGGAGCCTACGAGCAGTACTTC.

Details on this clonotype: A much larger clone differs by one base, so this may be a read error. The chain joins TRBV4-1 to TRBJ1-5, with D uncertain. CDR3 length equals 18 residues. With 2 bases removed from V and 3 bases from J, the gap between germline ends came to 20 bases. The germline V gene encodes CDR1 MGHRA and CDR2 YSYEKL. The CDR3 loop reads CASSQSLGRTLLNQPQHF. Here the CDR3 DNA reads TGCGCCAGCAGCCAATCGCTGGGTCGGACGCTACTCAATCAGCCCCAGCATTTT.

This clonotype occurred many times. V gene TRBV28 combines with J gene TRBJ2-7, with D perhaps matching TRBD1 (6 bases). The CDR3 contains 12 residues. Germline lookup yields CDR1 MDHEN and CDR2 SYDVKM. V lost 6 bases, J lost 11 bases, and 17 bases lay in between. DNA for the CDR3: TGTGCCAGCAGCCTTAGGGGGAATCATAAGTACTTC. Translated: CASSLRGNHKYF.

This clonotype was counted a few times. The V and J genes are TRBV6-6 and TRBJ1-6, with D hard to call. The V and J ends lost 7 bases and 9 bases respectively, with 13 bases between them. The germline gives CDR1 MNHNY, CDR2 SVGAGI (reference sequence). The CDR3 loop spans 13 amino acids. CDR3 sequence reads: CASKWIGLSPLHF. DNA of the CDR3: TGTGCCAGCAAGTGGATAGGTCTTTCACCCCTCCACTTT.

A few counts support this clonotype. V usage is TRBV25-1 and J usage is TRBJ2-3, with D perhaps matching TRBD2 (5 bases). The CDR3 is 13 residues long. The germline V gene encodes CDR1 MGHDK and CDR2 SYGVNS. V lost 4 bases, J lost 4 bases, and 9 bases lay in between. The CDR3 region has the DNA TGTGCCAGCAGTGGGTGGACTGCAGATACGCAGTATTTT. It encodes CASSGWTADTQYF.

J is TRBJ2-5 and V is TRBV4-1, with a weak D call TRBD1 (5 bases). This CDR3 has 13 amino acids. CDR1 MGHRA and CDR2 YSYEKL come from the germline V gene. V lost 2 bases, J lost 4 bases, and 8 bases lay in between. The DNA of the CDR3 is TGCGCCAGCAGCCAACAGGGCGCAGAGACCCAGTACTTC. Translated, it gives CASSQQGAETQYF.

The chain links TRBV9 to TRBJ2-3; D may match TRBD1 or TRBD2 (5 bases each). There are 15 residues in the CDR3. Deletions cut 4 bases from V and 4 bases from J, with 16 bases between. CDR1 is SGDLS, CDR2 YYNGEE, per germline. The CDR3 nucleotides are TGTGCCAGCAGCCCCCAGAGGGACCAATCAGATACGCAGTATTTT. Its translation: CASSPQRDQSDTQYF. The variable domain in full, with the rest retrieved from reference TRBV9 and TRBJ2-3, is DSGVTQTPKHLITATGQRVTLRCSPRSGDLSVYWYQQSLDQGLQFLIQYYNGEERAKGNILERFSAQQFPDLHSELNLSSLELGDSALYFCASSPQRDQSDTQYFGPGTRLTVL.

The genes are TRBV30 and TRBJ2-1; D is perhaps TRBD1 or TRBD2 (6 bases each). The CDR3 has 15 residues. Trimming shortened V by 1 base and J by 9 bases, and 19 bases separated the two germline ends. Germline-derived CDR1 and CDR2 are GTSNPN and SVGIG (reference sequence). The CDR3, as DNA: TGTGCCTGGAGTGCACTGGGGGCTGGGGGGAGTGAGCAGTTCTTC. It is translated as CAWSALGAGGSEQFF.

The rearrangement uses TRBV29-1 and TRBJ2-2; 7 positions match TRBD2. V lost 2 bases, J lost 7 bases, and 7 bases stayed unmatched. The CDR3 has 14 residues. Germline CDR1 is SQVTM and CDR2 is ANQGSEA. CDR3 sequence: CSVELGGSGGELFF. CDR3 bases: TGCAGCGTTGAACTTGGCGGGAGCGGCGGGGAGCTGTTTTTT.

This clonotype was counted once. This may come from a read error, since a much larger clone is one base off. The genes are TRBV30 and TRBJ2-3; D remains unclear. The CDR3 is 15 residues long. Trimming removed 1 base from V and 6 bases from J, with 17 bases in between. The germline gives CDR1 GTSNPN, CDR2 SVGIG (reference sequence). The CDR3 sequence: CAWSGASPLGDTQYF. The CDR3 coding sequence is TGTGCCTGGAGTGGGGCTTCACCGCTCGGGGATACGCAGTATTTT.

This clonotype has ten or more counts. V usage is TRBV11-2 and J usage is TRBJ2-1, with 8 bases aligning to TRBD2. The ends lost 5 bases at V and 0 bases at J; junction bases unmatched: 6. Germline V CDR1 and CDR2: SGHAT, FQNNGV. CDR3 size: 16 residues. This chain's CDR3 is CASSRTGTSSYNEQFF. The DNA for the CDR3 is TGTGCCAGCAGCCGCACCGGGACTAGCTCCTACAATGAGCAGTTCTTC.

The sample holds many counts of this clonotype. The chain couples TRBV19 to TRBJ1-2; D is undetermined. Trimming pared 3 bases from V and 1 base from J, leaving 9 bases between. From germline, CDR1 is LNHDA and CDR2 SQIVND (reference sequence). This CDR3 has 14 residues. CDR3 sequence: CASSISGFNYGYTF. The DNA for the CDR3 is TGTGCCAGTAGTATCAGCGGATTTAACTATGGCTACACCTTC.

This clonotype came up a few times. The chain has TRBV4-1 and TRBJ1-1; D remains ambiguous. In germline, CDR1 is MGHRA, CDR2 YSYEKL. Trimming removed 1 base at V and 0 bases at J, with 6 bases between. The CDR3 sequence is 14 residues long. The CDR3 loop is CASSQVQLNTEAFF. The DNA for the CDR3 is TGCGCCAGCAGCCAAGTACAGCTGAACACTGAAGCTTTCTTT.

Concerning this clonotype: Since a much larger clone is just one base distant, this may be a read error. This chain joins TRBV28 and TRBJ1-1; D is unresolved. This CDR3 is built from 13 residues. V lost 2 bases and J lost 10, with 14 bases in between. Germline V gives CDR1 MDHEN, CDR2 SYDVKM. The CDR3 loop reads CASSLKGRNVAFF. The CDR3 DNA reads as TGTGCCAGCAGTTTAAAAGGGCGGAATGTAGCTTTCTTT. The full variable domain, completed using reference TRBV28 and TRBJ1-1, is DVKVTQSSRYLVKRTGEKVFLECVQDMDHENMFWYRQDPGLGLRLIYFSYDVKMKEKGDIPEGYSVSREKKERFSLILESASTNQTSMYLCASSLKGRNVAFFGQGTRLTVV.

There are a few counts of this clonotype. The CDR3 DNA reads as TGTGCCAGCAGTTACTCGGAGGGGTCGGTCGAGCAGTACTTC. Encoded protein: CASSYSEGSVEQYF. The chain recombines TRBV6-2 or TRBV6-3 with TRBJ2-7; D is possibly TRBD2 (6 bases). The CDR3 covers 14 residues. Germline lookup yields CDR1 MNHEY and CDR2 SVGEGT. The ends were cut back, 0 bases at V and 6 bases at J, with 12 bases in the middle.

CDR3 bases: TGTGCCTGGAATGATGGGACACGAGAAGAAAAACTGTTTTTT. Translated, it gives CAWNDGTREEKLFF. The V gene is TRBV30, the J gene TRBJ1-4, with D possibly matching TRBD1 (6 bases). V lost 4 bases and J 8 bases, leaving 17 bases between the germline ends. The CDR3 contains 14 residues. Per germline, CDR1 GTSNPN and CDR2 SVGIG (reference sequence).

This clonotype has a count of ten or more. The genes are TRBV29-1 and TRBJ1-5; possibly TRBD1 for D (5 bases). The CDR3 has 16 amino acids. Germline V CDR1 and CDR2: SQVTM, ANQGSEA. V lost 7 bases and J lost 0, with 19 bases in between. CDR3: CSDLTAQLHSNQPQHF. Written as DNA, the CDR3 is TGCAGCGACCTGACAGCTCAGCTTCATAGCAATCAGCCCCAGCATTTT. The variable domain in full, with the rest retrieved from reference TRBV29-1 and TRBJ1-5, is SAVISQKPSRDICQRGTSLTIQCQVDSQVTMMFWYRQQPGQSLTLIATANQGSEATYESGFVIDKFPISRPNLTFSTLTVSNMSPEDSSIYLCSDLTAQLHSNQPQHFGDGTRLSIL.

The gene calls are TRBV7-6 and TRBJ1-2, with 9 positions matching TRBD1. CDR1 is SGHVS, CDR2 FNYEAQ, per germline. Trimming took 5 bases from V and 7 from J; bases not matched to a gene: 14. The CDR3 sequence is 16 residues long. CDR3 in amino acids: CASSPGAGQGPSGYTF. The CDR3 coding sequence is TGTGCCAGCAGCCCAGGGGCGGGACAGGGACCTTCTGGCTACACCTTC.

This clonotype was observed a few times. The CDR3 is CASSPTQDTF. The CDR3 DNA follows: TGTGCCAGCAGTCCGACGCAGGACACCTTC. The rearrangement uses TRBV13 and TRBJ1-2, with no clear D. Trimming pared 6 bases from V and 12 bases from J, leaving 11 bases between. This CDR3 spans 10 amino acids. Germline CDR1 PRHDT, CDR2 FYEKMQ (reference sequence).